These 19 T cell receptor beta chains share one sample of origin, sequenced in a study of CD8+CD57+ T cells in acquired aplastic anemia. All sequencing subjects had displayed CD8+CD57+ cell expansion on flow cytometry. Genomic DNA was employed as the template in profiling TCR beta VDJ and CDR3. A single record per CDR3 protein comes from TCRdb applying MiXCR to the reads. The sample yields 150,000 to 180,000 distinct CDR3 sequences, 40% to 65% seen once. The sequenced sample consisted of sorted CD4+, CD8+, or CD8+CD57+ T cells (not recorded which) from PBMCs. All receptors derive from a human donor with aplastic anemia.

This clonotype appeared many times. V gene TRBV25-1 combines with J gene TRBJ2-6, with a possible D match to TRBD2 (5 bases). This CDR3 spans 15 amino acids. V lost 2 bases and J lost 0, with 5 bases in between. Germline loops: CDR1 MGHDK, CDR2 SYGVNS. The CDR3 region has the DNA TGTGCCAGCAGTGAACGGGGCTCTGGGGCCAACGTCCTGACTTTC. It codes for CASSERGSGANVLTF.

This clonotype was seen only once. This sequence joins TRBV19 and TRBJ2-1, with D maybe TRBD2 (6 bases). From germline, CDR1 is LNHDA and CDR2 SQIVND (reference sequence). The CDR3 length is 14 residues. Deletions cut 6 bases from V and 2 bases from J, with 11 bases between. CDR3 sequence reads: CASSRLVAYNEQFF. CDR3 DNA sequence: TGTGCCAGTAGCCGACTAGTCGCCTACAATGAGCAGTTCTTC. Drawing the rest from reference TRBV19 and TRBJ2-1, the complete variable domain is DGGITQSPKYLFRKEGQNVTLSCEQNLNHDAMYWYRQDPGQGLRLIYYSQIVNDFQKGDIAEGYSVSREKKESFPLTVTSAQKNPTAFYLCASSRLVAYNEQFFGPGTRLTVL.

The V call is TRBV9, the J call TRBJ1-2, with D possibly being TRBD1 (5 bases). In germline, CDR1 is SGDLS, CDR2 YYNGEE. The V end lost 3 bases, the J end lost 0 bases, and 12 bases lay between the germline ends. The CDR3 runs to 15 residues. CDR3 loop: CASSAGTLANYGYTF. CDR3 nucleotide sequence: TGTGCCAGCAGCGCAGGGACCTTAGCTAACTATGGCTACACCTTC.

The genes are TRBV7-8 and TRBJ2-7; D possibly corresponds to TRBD1 (6 bases). Trimming stripped 1 base from V and 1 base from J, with 11 bases between. CDR3 length: 15 residues. Germline V CDR1 and CDR2: SGHVS, FQNEAQ. CDR3 nucleotide sequence: TGTGCCAGCAGCTTAGATCGGACAGAGTCCTACGAGCAGTACTTC. It specifies CASSLDRTESYEQYF.

J is TRBJ1-1 and V is TRBV20-1, with D perhaps TRBD1 (6 bases). Per the germline V gene, CDR1 is DFQATT and CDR2 is SNEGSKA (reference sequence). The CDR3 covers 11 residues. Trimming took 4 bases from V and 6 from J, leaving 9 bases between them. CDR3 in DNA: TGCAGTGCTACCAGGGGTGCTGAAGCTTTCTTT. As protein: CSATRGAEAFF.

Regarding this clonotype: Just one base apart from a much larger clone, this may be a read error. This chain joins TRBV4-3 and TRBJ1-1, with D hard to call. The CDR3 totals 13 residues. Germline CDR1 LGHNA, CDR2 YSLEER. The CDR3 DNA reads TGCGCCAACAGCCAAGATACGGGTTCTGAAGCTTTCTTT. Amino acids: CANSQDTGSEAFF.

This clonotype was counted at least ten times. The chain has TRBV12-5 and TRBJ2-7, with D tentatively TRBD2 (6 bases). Germline V gives CDR1 LGHNT, CDR2 FRNRAP. The CDR3 is made up of 13 amino acids. V lost 6 bases and J 3 bases, leaving 12 bases between the germline ends. This chain's CDR3 is CASGLAGHYEQYF. The CDR3 coding sequence is TGTGCTAGTGGGCTGGCGGGGCACTACGAGCAGTACTTC.

The chain recombines TRBV10-3 with TRBJ2-5; D gene unclear. The CDR3 contains 12 residues. Looked up from germline, CDR1 is ENHRY and CDR2 is SYGVKD. Trimming took off 5 bases at V and 4 bases at J, with 8 bases between the two ends. The CDR3 spells CAISRTAETQYF. The CDR3 nucleotides read TGTGCCATCAGTAGGACCGCAGAGACCCAGTACTTC.

Points on this clonotype: The junction departs from the called germline gene at one end, perhaps through a read error. The rearrangement joins TRBV2 to TRBJ1-2; 7 bases map to TRBD1. Germline CDR1 SNHLY, CDR2 FYNNEI. The CDR3 runs 14 residues. The CDR3 DNA reads as TGTGCCAGCAGCGGCGACAGGGCCAACTATGGCTACGCCTTC. It specifies CASSGDRANYGYAF.

This clonotype was counted many times. The rearrangement uses TRBV5-5 and TRBJ2-7, with TRBD1 identical over 11 bases. Trimming removed 0 bases from V and 4 bases from J; junction bases left unmatched: 0. In germline, CDR1 is SGHKS, CDR2 YYEKEE (reference sequence). The CDR3 contains 14 residues. The CDR3 region has the DNA TGTGCCAGCAGCTTGGGGGACAGGGGGTACGAGCAGTACTTC. Translated: CASSLGDRGYEQYF.

The chain has TRBV25-1 and TRBJ1-6; no clear D gene. V gave up 1 base and J gave up 7 bases, with 11 bases separating them. This CDR3 is 15 amino acids long. Per the germline V gene, CDR1 is MGHDK and CDR2 is SYGVNS. The CDR3 bases are TGTGCCAGCAGTGAATGGGCGGGCGGGAATTCACCCCTCCACTTT. Amino acid sequence: CASSEWAGGNSPLHF.

The chain links TRBV7-9 to TRBJ1-5, with D tentatively TRBD1 (5 bases). Trimming left V 5 bases short and J 2 bases short, with 10 bases between. The CDR3 spans 14 residues. Germline CDR1 SEHNR, CDR2 FQNEAQ (reference sequence). CDR3 in DNA: TGTGCCAGCAGCCTGACAGTGGGCAATCAGCCCCAGCATTTT. As protein: CASSLTVGNQPQHF.

This clonotype appeared many times. CDR3 bases: TGTGCCAGCAGTCAACCAGGGACCTACGAGCAGTACTTC. It encodes CASSQPGTYEQYF. The gene calls are TRBV2 and TRBJ2-7; D possibly corresponds to TRBD1 (5 bases). CDR3 length: 13 amino acids. V gave up 5 bases and J gave up 2 bases, with 10 bases separating them. The germline gives CDR1 SNHLY, CDR2 FYNNEI. The complete variable domain, with remaining parts taken from reference TRBV2 and TRBJ2-7, reads EPEVTQTPSHQVTQMGQEVILRCVPISNHLYFYWYRQILGQKVEFLVSFYNNEISEKSEIFDDQFSVERPDGSNFTLKIRSTKLEDSAMYFCASSQPGTYEQYFGPGTRLTVT.

Concerning this clonotype itself: Just one base apart from a much larger clone, this may be a read error. The rearrangement joins TRBV6-5 to TRBJ1-2; no definite D call. Germline V gene lookup returns CDR1 MNHEY and CDR2 SVGAGI. This CDR3 has 15 amino acids. V was cut by 3 bases and J by 2 bases, with 13 bases left in between. CDR3 sequence: CASSYCEGNNYGYTF. The DNA for the CDR3 is TGTGCCAGCAGTTATTGTGAGGGTAACAACTATGGCTACACCTTC.

This chain joins TRBV15 and TRBJ2-2, with D maybe TRBD2 (6 bases). Germline V gene sequence: CDR1 LNHNV, CDR2 YYDKDF (reference sequence). Trimming took 4 bases from V and 5 from J, leaving 11 bases between them. There are 14 residues in the CDR3. CDR3 sequence (DNA): TGTGCCACCAGCACAGGTGCGGGGACCGGGGAGCTGTTTTTT. Its translation is CATSTGAGTGELFF.

The chain employs TRBV10-3 and TRBJ2-3; D is possibly TRBD1 or TRBD2 (7 bases each). CDR3 length equals 12 residues. The germline V and J ends were trimmed by 6 bases and 6 bases, with 10 bases remaining between them. CDR1 is ENHRY, CDR2 SYGVKD, per germline. This CDR3 reads CAISQGGDTQYF. CDR3 sequence (DNA): TGTGCCATCAGCCAGGGGGGGGATACGCAGTATTTT.

On this clonotype itself: Sequence at one end of the junction differs from germline and may be a read error. The V and J genes are TRBV11-2 and TRBJ1-4; the D gene is possibly TRBD1 (5 bases). CDR1 is SGHAT and CDR2 is FQNNGV in the germline V gene. The CDR3 runs to 16 residues. The CDR3 is CASSLEAARRGEKLVF. The CDR3 DNA reads as TGTGCCAGCAGCTTAGAAGCAGCGAGAAGGGGTGAAAAACTGGTTTTT.

V usage is TRBV14 and J usage is TRBJ2-2, with D unresolved. V was trimmed by 1 base and J by 3 bases, leaving 3 bases between them. This CDR3 region has 13 residues. In germline, CDR1 is SGHDN, CDR2 FVKESK. The CDR3 region has the DNA TGTGCCAGCAGCCAAGTGGACACCGGGGAGCTGTTTTTT. Amino acids: CASSQVDTGELFF.

Regarding this clonotype: Being one base from a much bigger clone, this may be a read error. The chain couples TRBV19 to TRBJ2-7; the D gene is possibly TRBD2 (6 bases). V was trimmed by 7 bases and J by 3 bases, leaving 16 bases between them. Germline loops: CDR1 LNHDA, CDR2 SQIVND (reference sequence). The CDR3 length is 14 residues. CDR3 bases: TGTGCCAGTAAATCGGGACGGGGGATCTACGAGCAGTACTTC. Translating gives CASKSGRGIYEQYF.